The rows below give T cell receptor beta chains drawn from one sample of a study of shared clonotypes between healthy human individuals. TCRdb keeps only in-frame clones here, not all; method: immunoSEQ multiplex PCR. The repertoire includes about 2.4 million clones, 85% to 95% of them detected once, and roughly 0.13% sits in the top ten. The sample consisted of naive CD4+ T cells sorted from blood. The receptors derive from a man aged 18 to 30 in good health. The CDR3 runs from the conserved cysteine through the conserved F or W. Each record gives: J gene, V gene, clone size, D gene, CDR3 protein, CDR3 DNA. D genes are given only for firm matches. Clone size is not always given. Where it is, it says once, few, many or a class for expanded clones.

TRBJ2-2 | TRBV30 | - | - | CAWRGTGSGELFF | TGTGCCTGGAGGGGGACCGGTTCCGGGGAGCTGTTTTTT
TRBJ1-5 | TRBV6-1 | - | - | CASIIFRDSNQPQHF | TGTGCCAGCATCATTTTCAGGGATAGCAATCAGCCCCAGCATTTT
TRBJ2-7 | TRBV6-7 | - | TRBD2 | CASRVRGMSGGRSTYEQYF | TGTGCCAGCAGGGTCCGGGGGATGAGTGGCGGGAGATCAACCTACGAGCAGTACTTC
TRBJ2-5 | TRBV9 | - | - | CASSPGGTKETQYF | TGTGCCAGCAGCCCAGGAGGGACGAAGGAGACCCAGTACTTC
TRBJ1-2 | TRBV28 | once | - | CASRSLGEGNYGYTF | TGTGCCAGCAGATCTCTAGGGGAGGGAAACTATGGCTACACCTTC
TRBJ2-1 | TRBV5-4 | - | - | CASSLVTKGGGNEQFF | TGTGCCAGCAGCTTGGTGACGAAGGGCGGTGGCAATGAGCAGTTCTTC
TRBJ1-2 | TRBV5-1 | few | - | CASSLVGTPNYGYTF | TGCGCCAGCAGCTTGGTAGGGACACCGAACTATGGCTACACCTTC
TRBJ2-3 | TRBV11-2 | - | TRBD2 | CASSSLAGPETQYF | TGTGCCAGCAGCTCGCTAGCGGGACCAGAGACGCAGTATTTT
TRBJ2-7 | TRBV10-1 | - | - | CASITKSEQYF | TGCGCCAGCATTACTAAGAGCGAGCAGTACTTC
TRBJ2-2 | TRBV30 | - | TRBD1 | CAWSVQGAGELFF | TGTGCCTGGAGTGTTCAGGGGGCCGGGGAGCTGTTTTTT
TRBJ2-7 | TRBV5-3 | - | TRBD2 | CARSHGLAGSYEQYF | TGTGCCAGAAGCCATGGACTAGCGGGCTCCTACGAGCAGTACTTC
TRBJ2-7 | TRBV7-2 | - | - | CASSRDLYEQYF | TGTGCCAGCAGCCGAGACTTGTACGAGCAGTACTTC
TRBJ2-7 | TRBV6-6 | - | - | CASSYSDSYEQYF | TGTGCCAGCAGTTACTCAGATTCCTACGAGCAGTACTTC
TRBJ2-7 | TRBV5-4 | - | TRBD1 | CASSLWQGVAYEQYF | TGTGCCAGCAGCTTGTGGCAGGGGGTGGCCTACGAGCAGTACTTC
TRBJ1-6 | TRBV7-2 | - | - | CASSLRPSYNSPLHF | TGTGCCAGCAGCCTACGGCCCTCCTATAATTCACCCCTCCACTTT
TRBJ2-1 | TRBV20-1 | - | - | CSARRDTQQFF | TGCAGTGCCCGTCGGGACACCCAGCAGTTCTTC
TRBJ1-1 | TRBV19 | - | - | CASSTQTGSNTEAFF | TGTGCCAGTAGTACCCAAACAGGATCGAACACTGAAGCTTTCTTT
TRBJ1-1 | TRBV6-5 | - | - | CASSSGQLMNTEAFF | TGTGCCAGCAGCTCCGGACAACTCATGAACACTGAAGCTTTCTTT
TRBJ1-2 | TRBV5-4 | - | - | CASSTASPTDYGYTF | TGTGCCAGCAGCACGGCCAGTCCGACGGACTATGGCTACACCTTC
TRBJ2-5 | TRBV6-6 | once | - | CASSPRDTGETQYF | TGTGCCAGCAGTCCCCGGGACACGGGCGAGACCCAGTACTTC
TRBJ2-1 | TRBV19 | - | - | CASRARSSYNEQFF | TGTGCCAGTAGGGCTCGGAGCTCCTACAATGAGCAGTTCTTC
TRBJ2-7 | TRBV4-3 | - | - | CASSQDGGQGSSFYEQYF | TGCGCCAGCAGCCAAGATGGGGGGCAGGGCTCCTCATTCTACGAGCAGTACTTC
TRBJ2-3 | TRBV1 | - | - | CTSSQASTSGVSSTDTQYF | TGCACCAGCAGCCAAGCCTCGACTAGCGGGGTTTCTAGCACAGATACGCAGTATTTT
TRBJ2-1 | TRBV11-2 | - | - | CASSTLGSGSSYNEQFF | TGTGCCAGCAGCACCCTGGGCTCCGGGAGCTCCTACAATGAGCAGTTCTTC
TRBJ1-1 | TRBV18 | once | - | CASSPSLVPMNTEAFF | TGTGCCAGCTCACCATCCCTGGTACCTATGAACACTGAAGCTTTCTTT
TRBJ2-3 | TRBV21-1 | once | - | CASSKRQGVTDTQYF | TGTGCCAGCAGCAAAAGGCAGGGGGTCACAGATACGCAGTATTTT
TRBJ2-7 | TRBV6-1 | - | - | CASRSTYEQYF | TGTGCCAGCAGGTCTACCTACGAGCAGTACTTC
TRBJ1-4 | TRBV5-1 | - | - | CASSLAGSEKLFF | TGCGCCAGCAGCTTGGCCGGGTCCGAAAAACTGTTTTTT
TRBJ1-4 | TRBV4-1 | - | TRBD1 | CASSQEGTGGMEKLFF | TGCGCCAGCAGCCAAGAGGGAACAGGGGGCATGGAGAAACTGTTTTTT
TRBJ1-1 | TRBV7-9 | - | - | CASSLVQEWNTEAFF | TGTGCCAGCAGCTTAGTTCAAGAATGGAACACTGAAGCTTTCTTT
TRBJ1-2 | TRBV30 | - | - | CAWSSPGTPLGYTF | TGTGCCTGGAGTAGCCCCGGGACTCCTCTCGGCTACACCTTC
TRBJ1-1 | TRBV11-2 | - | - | CASSYNPSTEAFF | TGTGCCAGCAGCTACAACCCTAGCACTGAAGCTTTCTTT
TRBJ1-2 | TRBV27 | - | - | CASSFAGRVGYTF | TGTGCCAGCAGTTTCGCAGGGCGGGTAGGCTACACCTTC
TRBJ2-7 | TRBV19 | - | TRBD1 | CASSRQGNEQYF | TGTGCCAGTAGTCGACAGGGTAACGAGCAGTACTTC
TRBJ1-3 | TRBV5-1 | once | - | CASSLTSGAGNTIYF | TGCGCCAGCAGTCTCACCTCAGGGGCCGGAAACACCATATATTTT
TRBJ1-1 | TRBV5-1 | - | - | CASSFQGNTEAFF | TGCGCCAGCAGCTTCCAGGGAAACACTGAAGCTTTCTTT
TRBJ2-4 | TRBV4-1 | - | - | CASSQDPGTESLAKNIQYF | TGCGCCAGCAGCCAAGATCCCGGGACGGAGTCTTTAGCCAAAAACATTCAGTACTTC
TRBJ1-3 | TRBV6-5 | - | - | CASSYARGSSGNTIYF | TGTGCCAGCAGTTACGCCAGGGGCAGCTCTGGAAACACCATATATTTT
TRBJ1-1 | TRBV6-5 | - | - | CASREQGNTEAFF | TGTGCCAGCAGAGAACAGGGGAACACTGAAGCTTTCTTT
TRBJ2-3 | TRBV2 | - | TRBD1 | CASSRTGGYSTDTQYF | TGTGCCAGCAGTCGGACAGGGGGCTATAGCACAGATACGCAGTATTTT
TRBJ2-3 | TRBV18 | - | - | CASSPVDSLSTDTQYF | TGTGCCAGCTCACCCGTGGACAGCTTGAGCACAGATACGCAGTATTTT
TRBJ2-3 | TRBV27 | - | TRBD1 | CAVQRQGATDTQYF | TGTGCCGTCCAGAGACAGGGGGCGACAGATACGCAGTATTTT
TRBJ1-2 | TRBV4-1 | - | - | CASSQIVPTKADADTF | TGCGCCAGCAGCCAAATCGTTCCCACCAAGGCCGACGCTGACACCTTC
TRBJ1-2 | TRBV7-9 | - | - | CASSYYDHGGYTF | TGTGCCAGCAGCTATTACGACCACGGTGGCTACACCTTC
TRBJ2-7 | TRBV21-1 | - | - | CASSNGRSQAYEQYF | TGTGCCAGCAGCAATGGCCGATCTCAGGCCTACGAGCAGTACTTC
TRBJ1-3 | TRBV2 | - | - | CASSPEGLAGNTIYF | TGTGCCAGCAGCCCAGAGGGGCTCGCTGGAAACACCATATATTTT
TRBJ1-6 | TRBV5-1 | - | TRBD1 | CASSLVGGREGGNSPLHF | TGCGCCAGCAGCTTGGTAGGGGGCAGGGAAGGCGGCAATTCACCCCTCCACTTT
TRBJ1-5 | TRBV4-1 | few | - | CASSSTGSGPQHF | TGCGCCAGCAGCTCTACAGGCTCCGGGCCCCAGCATTTT
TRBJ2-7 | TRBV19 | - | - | CASSMGEKRTYEQYF | TGTGCCAGTAGTATGGGGGAAAAAAGGACCTACGAGCAGTACTTC
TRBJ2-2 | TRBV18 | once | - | CASSPSQGNTGELFF | TGTGCCAGCTCACCGTCCCAGGGGAACACCGGGGAGCTGTTTTTT